Below are 21 T cell receptor beta chains sequenced from a single sample in a study of PD-1 blockade in classical Hodgkin lymphoma (dated by TCRdb to between 2020 and 2021). This specimen's time point label, interpreted: cycle 4 day 1 (C4D1), after 5 to 7 weeks of nivolumab. All trial patients had relapsed after autologous stem cell transplantation, with cohorts A, B and C differing in prior brentuximab vedotin exposure. To prepare the library, the immunoSEQ multiplex PCR assay was applied. TCRdb holds this immuneACCESS table with in-frame rearrangements only. Some clones are missing; in checked studies, unresolved V genes explain under half, and the rest has no known cause. The sample data list 23,000 or so clones, and roughly 76% of these were observed just once. The ten largest clones add up to 25% to 30% of the sample. The input for sequencing was peripheral blood mononuclear cells (PBMCs), taken before the fourth cycle of nivolumab. The receptors were sampled from a human donor with classical Hodgkin lymphoma.

The chain carries TRBV5-4 and TRBJ2-3, with TRBD2 matching 9 bases. The CDR3 consists of 15 residues. J gave up 7 bases and V 4 bases, and 10 bases lay outside the gene matches. CDR1 is SGHNT, CDR2 YYREEE, per germline (reference sequence). CDR3 sequence: CASSVTGTSRHTQYF. CDR3 nucleotides: TGTGCCAGCAGCGTAACCGGGACTAGCAGGCATACGCAGTATTTT. The whole variable domain, filled in from reference TRBV5-4 and TRBJ2-3, reads ETGVTQSPTHLIKTRGQQVTLRCSSQSGHNTVSWYQQALGQGPQFIFQYYREEENGRGNFPPRFSGLQFPNYSSELNVNALELDDSALYLCASSVTGTSRHTQYFGPGTRLTVL.

This chain connects TRBV7-2 to TRBJ1-2; D is undetermined. CDR1 SGHTA and CDR2 FQGNSA come from the germline V gene. The length of the CDR3 is 13 residues. V dropped 3 bases and J dropped 0 bases, with 5 bases sitting between them. This CDR3 is CASSFQTNYGYTF. The CDR3 DNA is TGTGCCAGCAGCTTCCAAACTAACTATGGCTACACCTTC.

The CDR3 DNA follows: TGTGCCAGCAGCTTAGGGGAGGCAGATACGCAGTATTTT. Translating gives CASSLGEADTQYF. V is TRBV11-3 and J is TRBJ2-3; perhaps TRBD2 as D (6 bases). The V gene's germline CDR1 is SGHNT and CDR2 YENEEA. CDR3 size: 13 residues. V was shortened by 1 base and J by 4 bases, with 6 bases between the two germline ends.

J is TRBJ2-6 and V is TRBV28; no clear D gene. The CDR3 is made up of 16 amino acids. Trimming removed 7 bases at V and 0 bases at J, with 13 bases between. CDR1 MDHEN and CDR2 SYDVKM come from the germline V gene. CDR3 coding DNA: TGTGCCAGCATCCCGGGTGGGATCTCTGGGGCCAACGTCCTGACTTTC. This sequence encodes CASIPGGISGANVLTF.

This chain uses TRBV30 with TRBJ2-5, with D possibly matching TRBD1 (6 bases). V was clipped by 3 bases and J by 5 bases, with 19 bases between them. The length of the CDR3 is 15 residues. Germline CDR1 reads GTSNPN; CDR2 reads SVGIG (reference sequence). The CDR3 spells CAWSETGTRGETQYF. DNA for the CDR3: TGTGCCTGGAGCGAAACCGGGACACGAGGGGAGACCCAGTACTTC.

This chain uses TRBV5-4 with TRBJ1-2; 7 bases map to TRBD1. Germline loops: CDR1 SGHNT, CDR2 YYREEE (reference sequence). There are 13 residues in the CDR3. The V segment lost 4 bases and the J segment 3 bases; nucleotides outside the gene matches: 3. The CDR3 DNA is TGTGCCAGCAGCAGAGGGACAGACTATGGCTACACCTTC. Protein product: CASSRGTDYGYTF.

This rearrangement joins TRBV28 to TRBJ2-2; D unclear. Between the trimmed V and J ends, which lost 5 bases and 4 bases, there was a span of 5 bases. Germline CDR1 and CDR2: MDHEN and SYDVKM. The length of the CDR3 is 12 residues. CDR3 loop: CASSVLTGELFF. In nucleotides, the CDR3 is TGTGCCAGCAGTGTTCTCACCGGGGAGCTGTTTTTT. The full variable domain, in which reference TRBV28 and TRBJ2-2 provide the parts outside the CDR3, is DVKVTQSSRYLVKRTGEKVFLECVQDMDHENMFWYRQDPGLGLRLIYFSYDVKMKEKGDIPEGYSVSREKKERFSLILESASTNQTSMYLCASSVLTGELFFGEGSRLTVL.

This clone was recorded many times. The rearrangement links TRBV6-1 to TRBJ2-7; D remains unclear. Germline lookup yields CDR1 MNHNS and CDR2 SASEGT. The CDR3 length is 12 residues. Trimming removed 2 bases at V and 4 bases at J, with 6 bases between. The CDR3: CASSELGYEQYF. In nucleotides, the CDR3 is TGTGCCAGCAGTGAATTGGGGTACGAGCAGTACTTC.

The rearrangement uses TRBV28 and TRBJ1-1; tentatively, D is TRBD1 (6 bases). This CDR3 contains 13 residues. CDR1 is MDHEN, CDR2 SYDVKM, per germline. V lost 3 bases to trimming and J lost 8 bases, with 13 bases between them. In nucleotides, the CDR3 is TGTGCCAGCAGTTTCCACAGGGCCAGAGAAGCTTTCTTT. It yields the protein CASSFHRAREAFF.

V usage is TRBV5-6 and J usage is TRBJ2-2; D is perhaps TRBD1 (5 bases). Trimming left V 3 bases short and J 3 bases short, with 12 bases between. CDR1 and CDR2 (germline): SGHDT, YYEEEE. The CDR3 sequence is 15 residues long. DNA for the CDR3: TGTGCCAGCAGCTCCTGGGGCAGTTACACCGGGGAGCTGTTTTTT. Protein: CASSSWGSYTGELFF.

This clone was counted between two and nine times. The chain carries TRBV6-1 and TRBJ1-1; unclear D gene. V was cut by 3 bases and J by 7 bases, with 9 bases left in between. The germline V gene encodes CDR1 MNHNS and CDR2 SASEGT. The CDR3 extends over 12 amino acids. The CDR3, as DNA: TGTGCCAGCAGTGAGGGCCACTATGAAGCTTTCTTT. Its protein is CASSEGHYEAFF.

By share, this clone ranks as medium-sized. CDR3 in amino acids: CASTPGGVTEAFF. The CDR3 DNA reads as TGTGCCAGCACCCCGGGAGGGGTCACTGAAGCTTTCTTT. The chain is built from TRBV11-2 and TRBJ1-1, with D tentatively TRBD1 (5 bases). CDR1 SGHAT and CDR2 FQNNGV come from the germline V gene. The CDR3 runs to 13 residues. V dropped 7 bases and J dropped 4 bases, with 13 bases sitting between them.

The rearrangement links TRBV19 to TRBJ1-1; the D is unclear. The V and J ends lost 5 bases and 4 bases respectively, with 14 bases between them. CDR3 length: 14 amino acids. Germline-derived CDR1 and CDR2 are LNHDA and SQIVND (reference sequence). Here the CDR3 reads CASSPHSGFTEAFF. CDR3 coding DNA: TGTGCCAGTAGTCCCCATTCGGGCTTCACTGAAGCTTTCTTT.

This clone came up once. The chain combines TRBV4-1 with TRBJ1-1; 10 bases line up with TRBD1. The CDR3 runs to 12 residues. With 4 bases clipped from V and 7 bases from J, the junction kept 0 bases outside the gene matches. Per the germline V gene, CDR1 is MGHRA and CDR2 is YSYEKL. CDR3: CASSRTGGEAFF. In nucleotides, the CDR3 is TGCGCCAGCAGCCGGACAGGGGGTGAAGCTTTCTTT.

The chain is built from TRBV19 and TRBJ1-5; 7 bases map to TRBD1. The V gene's germline CDR1 is LNHDA and CDR2 SQIVND (reference sequence). The CDR3 extends over 12 amino acids. The CDR3 sequence is CAVATGSQPQHF. Here the CDR3 DNA reads TGTGCGGTTGCGACAGGGTCGCAGCCCCAGCATTTT.

The V and J genes are TRBV23-1 and TRBJ1-5; 9 bases align to TRBD1. TRBV23-1 is known as an ORF, though its function is uncertain. The V segment lost 4 bases and the J segment 3 bases; nucleotides outside the gene matches: 4. This CDR3 contains 15 residues. For the CDR3, the DNA is TGCGCCAGCAGTCTGACAGGGGGACTCAATCAGCCCCAGCATTTT. Protein: CASSLTGGLNQPQHF.

The V and J genes are TRBV5-1 and TRBJ1-1, with D possibly TRBD1 on 5 matching bases. There are 14 residues in the CDR3. Per germline, CDR1 SGHRS and CDR2 YFSETQ. Between the trimmed V and J ends, which lost 2 bases and 4 bases, there was a span of 12 bases. The CDR3 region is CASSFQGEGTEAFF. The DNA of the CDR3 is TGCGCCAGCAGCTTTCAGGGAGAGGGCACTGAAGCTTTCTTT.

This clone has more than one count but fewer than ten. V and J are TRBV27 and TRBJ2-2; D not certain. The CDR3 has 14 amino acids. The V and J ends lost 2 bases and 6 bases respectively, with 10 bases between them. CDR1 and CDR2 (germline): MNHEY, SMNVEV (reference sequence). The CDR3 coding sequence is TGTGCCAGCAGTTTAAACCTTAGGGCCGGGGAGCTGTTTTTT. Its translation is CASSLNLRAGELFF.

The rearrangement joins TRBV6-5 to TRBJ2-1; perhaps D is TRBD1 or TRBD2 (5 bases each). Germline V gene data show CDR1 as MNHEY and CDR2 as SVGAGI. The germline V and J ends were trimmed by 6 bases and 6 bases, with 18 bases remaining between them. CDR3 size: 15 residues. The CDR3 region has the DNA TGTGCCAGCAGGGAGAGGGGTGGTCTCGGCAATGAGCAGTTCTTC. It yields the protein CASRERGGLGNEQFF.

The chain is built from TRBV4-2 and TRBJ1-3, with no clear D. The CDR3 spans 16 residues. Between the trimmed V and J ends, which lost 4 bases and 0 bases, there was a span of 13 bases. Germline-derived CDR1 and CDR2 are LGHNA and YNFKEQ. The CDR3 protein is CASSRERRDSGNTIYF. The CDR3 bases are TGTGCCAGCAGCCGAGAGAGACGGGACTCTGGAAACACCATATATTTT.

This rearrangement joins TRBV9 to TRBJ1-2; D gene unclear. CDR1 is SGDLS, CDR2 YYNGEE, per germline. The CDR3 has 10 residues. Trimming took 5 bases from V and 4 from J, leaving 3 bases between them. This CDR3 reads CASRGYGYTF. The CDR3 bases are TGTGCCAGCAGGGGCTATGGCTACACCTTC.